Sequencing of this T cell receptor (beta chain) was carried out in a study of T cell responses to AZD1222 COVID-19 vaccine. General study findings and limits: Repertoire collection took place solely once the T cell response had peaked.

The assay was immunoSEQ multiplex PCR, and TCRdb's table has in-frame clones only and misses some. The sample has roughly 200,000 clones, 90% to 95% seen once. A note on this clone: Its antigen remains unidentified.

The source was peripheral blood, collected 28 days after the second AZD1222 dose. This TCR was recovered from an adult who received the AZD1222 COVID-19 vaccine.

CDR3 DNA sequence: TGCGCCAGCAGCTTGCCCGCTAGCACTAGCACAGATACGCAGTATTTT. Its protein product is CASSLPASTSTDTQYF. V and J are TRBV5-1 and TRBJ2-3; possible D gene TRBD2, 5 bases. V gave up 1 base and J gave up 0 bases, with 12 bases separating them. CDR1 SGHRS and CDR2 YFSETQ come from the germline V gene. CDR3 length: 16 residues.